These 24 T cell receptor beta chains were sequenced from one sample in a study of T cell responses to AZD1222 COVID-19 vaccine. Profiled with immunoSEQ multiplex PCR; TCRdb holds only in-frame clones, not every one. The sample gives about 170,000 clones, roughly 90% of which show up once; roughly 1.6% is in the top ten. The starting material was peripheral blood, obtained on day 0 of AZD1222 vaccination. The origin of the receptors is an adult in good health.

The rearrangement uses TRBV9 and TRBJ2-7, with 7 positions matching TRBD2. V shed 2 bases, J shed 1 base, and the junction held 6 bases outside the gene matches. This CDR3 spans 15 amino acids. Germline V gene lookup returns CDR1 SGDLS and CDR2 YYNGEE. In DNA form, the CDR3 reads TGTGCCAGCAGCGTTGGCCTAGCGGATTCCTACGAGCAGTACTTC. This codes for CASSVGLADSYEQYF.

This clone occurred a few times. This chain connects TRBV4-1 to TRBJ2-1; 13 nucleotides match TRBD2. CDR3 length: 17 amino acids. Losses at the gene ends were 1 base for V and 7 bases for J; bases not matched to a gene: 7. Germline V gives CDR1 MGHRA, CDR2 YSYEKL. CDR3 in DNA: TGCGCCAGCAGCCAAGTGACACTAGCGGGGGGGCGGAATGAGCAGTTCTTC. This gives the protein CASSQVTLAGGRNEQFF.

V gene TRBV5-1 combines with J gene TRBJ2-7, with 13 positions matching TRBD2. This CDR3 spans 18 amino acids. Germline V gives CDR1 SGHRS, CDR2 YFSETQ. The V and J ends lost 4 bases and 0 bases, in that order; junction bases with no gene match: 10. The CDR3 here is CASSPGLAGSPSSYEQYF. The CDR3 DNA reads TGCGCCAGCAGCCCGGGACTAGCGGGAAGCCCTAGCTCCTACGAGCAGTACTTC.

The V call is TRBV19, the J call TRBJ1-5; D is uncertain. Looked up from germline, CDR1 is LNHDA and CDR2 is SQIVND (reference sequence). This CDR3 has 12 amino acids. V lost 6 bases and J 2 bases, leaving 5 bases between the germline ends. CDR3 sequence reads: CASRLGNQPQHF. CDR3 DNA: TGTGCCAGTAGATTAGGCAATCAGCCCCAGCATTTT.

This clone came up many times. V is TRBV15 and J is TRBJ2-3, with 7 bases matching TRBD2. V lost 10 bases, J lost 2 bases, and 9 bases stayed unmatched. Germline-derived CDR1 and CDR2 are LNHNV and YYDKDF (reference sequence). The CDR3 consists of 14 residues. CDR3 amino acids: CASSTGLPTDTQYF. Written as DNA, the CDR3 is TGTGCCAGCTCGACGGGACTACCCACAGATACGCAGTATTTT.

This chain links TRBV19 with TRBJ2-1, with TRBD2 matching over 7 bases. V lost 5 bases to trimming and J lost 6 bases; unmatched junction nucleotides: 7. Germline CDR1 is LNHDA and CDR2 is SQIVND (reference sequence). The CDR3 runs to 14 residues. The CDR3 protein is CASSPVAGRNEQFF. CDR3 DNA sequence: TGTGCCAGTAGTCCGGTAGCGGGTCGCAATGAGCAGTTCTTC.

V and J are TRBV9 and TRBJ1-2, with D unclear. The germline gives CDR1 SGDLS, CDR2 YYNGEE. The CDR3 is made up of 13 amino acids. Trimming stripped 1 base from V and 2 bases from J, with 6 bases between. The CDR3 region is CASSVNRNYGYTF. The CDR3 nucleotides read TGTGCCAGCAGCGTAAACAGAAACTATGGCTACACCTTC. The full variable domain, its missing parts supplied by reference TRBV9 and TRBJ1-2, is DSGVTQTPKHLITATGQRVTLRCSPRSGDLSVYWYQQSLDQGLQFLIQYYNGEERAKGNILERFSAQQFPDLHSELNLSSLELGDSALYFCASSVNRNYGYTFGSGTRLTVV.

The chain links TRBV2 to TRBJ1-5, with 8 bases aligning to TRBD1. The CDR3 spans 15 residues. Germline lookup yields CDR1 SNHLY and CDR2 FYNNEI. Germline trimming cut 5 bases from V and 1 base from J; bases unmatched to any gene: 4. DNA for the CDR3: TGTGCCAGCAGTAAAGACAGGGGAAGCAATCAGCCCCAGCATTTT. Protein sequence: CASSKDRGSNQPQHF.

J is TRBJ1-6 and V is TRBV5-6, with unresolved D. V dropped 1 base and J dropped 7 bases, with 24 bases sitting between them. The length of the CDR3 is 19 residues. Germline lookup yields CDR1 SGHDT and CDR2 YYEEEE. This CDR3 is CASSLFSPGRGRENSPLHF. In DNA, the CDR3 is TGTGCCAGCAGCTTGTTCTCCCCGGGTCGAGGGCGGGAAAATTCACCCCTCCACTTT.

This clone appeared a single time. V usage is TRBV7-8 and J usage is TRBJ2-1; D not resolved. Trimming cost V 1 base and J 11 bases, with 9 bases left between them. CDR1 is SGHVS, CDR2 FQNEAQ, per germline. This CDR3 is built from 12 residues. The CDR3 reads CASSLVETKQFF. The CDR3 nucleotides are TGTGCCAGCAGCTTAGTTGAGACCAAGCAGTTCTTC.

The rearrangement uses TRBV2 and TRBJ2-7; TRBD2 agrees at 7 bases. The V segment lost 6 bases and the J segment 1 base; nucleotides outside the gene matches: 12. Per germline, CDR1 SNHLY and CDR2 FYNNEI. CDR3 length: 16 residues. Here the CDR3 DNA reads TGTGCCAGCAGGGGATTCTCCGGGACTATTTCCTACGAGCAGTACTTC. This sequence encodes CASRGFSGTISYEQYF. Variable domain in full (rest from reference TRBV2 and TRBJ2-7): EPEVTQTPSHQVTQMGQEVILRCVPISNHLYFYWYRQILGQKVEFLVSFYNNEISEKSEIFDDQFSVERPDGSNFTLKIRSTKLEDSAMYFCASRGFSGTISYEQYFGPGTRLTVT.

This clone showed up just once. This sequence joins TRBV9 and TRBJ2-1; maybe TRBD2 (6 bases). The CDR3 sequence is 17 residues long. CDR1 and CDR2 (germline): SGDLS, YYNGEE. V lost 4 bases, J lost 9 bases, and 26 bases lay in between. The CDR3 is CASSPGLLAKGPSEQFF. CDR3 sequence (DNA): TGTGCCAGCAGCCCAGGACTACTAGCCAAGGGACCAAGTGAGCAGTTCTTC.

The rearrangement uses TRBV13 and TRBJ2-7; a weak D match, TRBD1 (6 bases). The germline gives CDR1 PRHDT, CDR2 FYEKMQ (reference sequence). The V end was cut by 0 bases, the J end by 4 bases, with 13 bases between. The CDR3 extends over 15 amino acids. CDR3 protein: CASSLGSSRGYEQYF. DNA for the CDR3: TGTGCCAGCAGCTTAGGCTCTAGCAGGGGATACGAGCAGTACTTC.

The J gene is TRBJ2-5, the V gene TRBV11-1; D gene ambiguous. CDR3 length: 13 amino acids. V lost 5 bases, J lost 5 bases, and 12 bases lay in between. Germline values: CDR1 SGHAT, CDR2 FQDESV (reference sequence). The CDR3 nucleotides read TGTGCCAGCAGCCAGACCCGGTTCGAGACCCAGTACTTC. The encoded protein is CASSQTRFETQYF.

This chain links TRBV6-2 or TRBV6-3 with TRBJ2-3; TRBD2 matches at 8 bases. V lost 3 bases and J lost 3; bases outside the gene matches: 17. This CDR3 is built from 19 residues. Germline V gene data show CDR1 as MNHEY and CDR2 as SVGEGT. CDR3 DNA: TGTGCCAGCAGTTATCCCCGTGGTTCGTCGCGGGGGGAGACAGATACGCAGTATTTT. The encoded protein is CASSYPRGSSRGETDTQYF.

The CDR3 DNA follows: TGTGCCAGCATACCGGACAGGGCCAATTCACCCCTCCACTTT. It translates to CASIPDRANSPLHF. The gene calls are TRBV7-9 and TRBJ1-6; 8 bases match TRBD1. The germline CDR1 and CDR2 sequences are SEHNR and FQNEAQ (reference sequence). The J segment lost 7 bases and the V segment lost 7 bases, leaving 6 bases of the junction unmatched. There are 14 residues in the CDR3.

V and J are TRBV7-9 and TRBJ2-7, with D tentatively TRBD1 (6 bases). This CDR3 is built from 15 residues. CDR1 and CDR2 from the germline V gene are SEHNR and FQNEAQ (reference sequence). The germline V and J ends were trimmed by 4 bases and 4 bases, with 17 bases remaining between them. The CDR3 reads CASSSLTGTKYEQYF. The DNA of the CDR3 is TGTGCCAGCAGCTCCCTTACCGGGACAAAATACGAGCAGTACTTC.

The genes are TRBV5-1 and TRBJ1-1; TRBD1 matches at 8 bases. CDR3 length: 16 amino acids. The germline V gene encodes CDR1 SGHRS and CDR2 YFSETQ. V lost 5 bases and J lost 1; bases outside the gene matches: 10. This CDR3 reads CASRPDRETKNTEAFF. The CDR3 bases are TGCGCCAGCAGACCGGACAGGGAAACTAAGAACACTGAAGCTTTCTTT.

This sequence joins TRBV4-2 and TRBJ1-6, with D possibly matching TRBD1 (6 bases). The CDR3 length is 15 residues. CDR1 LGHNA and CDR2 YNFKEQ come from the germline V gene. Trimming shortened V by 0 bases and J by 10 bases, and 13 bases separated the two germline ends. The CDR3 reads CASSQEGRGPSPLHF. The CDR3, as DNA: TGTGCCAGCAGCCAAGAAGGCAGGGGTCCGTCACCCCTCCACTTT.

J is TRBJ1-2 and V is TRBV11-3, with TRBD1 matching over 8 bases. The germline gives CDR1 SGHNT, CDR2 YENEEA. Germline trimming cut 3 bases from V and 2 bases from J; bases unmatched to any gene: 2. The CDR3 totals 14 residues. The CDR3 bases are TGTGCCAGCAGCTTCAGGACAGGGAACTATGGCTACACCTTC. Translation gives CASSFRTGNYGYTF.

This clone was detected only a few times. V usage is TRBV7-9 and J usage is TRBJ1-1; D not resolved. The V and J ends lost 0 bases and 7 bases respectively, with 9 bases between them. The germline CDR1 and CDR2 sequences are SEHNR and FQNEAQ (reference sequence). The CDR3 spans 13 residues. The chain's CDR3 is CASSLATDIEAFF. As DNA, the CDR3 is TGTGCCAGCAGCTTAGCCACAGATATTGAAGCTTTCTTT.

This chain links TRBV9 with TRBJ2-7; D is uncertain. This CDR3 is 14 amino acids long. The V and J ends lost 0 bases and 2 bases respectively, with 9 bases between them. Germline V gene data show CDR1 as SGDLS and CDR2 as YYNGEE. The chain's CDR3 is CASSVDVPPYEQYF. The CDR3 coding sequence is TGTGCCAGCAGCGTAGATGTACCGCCCTACGAGCAGTACTTC.

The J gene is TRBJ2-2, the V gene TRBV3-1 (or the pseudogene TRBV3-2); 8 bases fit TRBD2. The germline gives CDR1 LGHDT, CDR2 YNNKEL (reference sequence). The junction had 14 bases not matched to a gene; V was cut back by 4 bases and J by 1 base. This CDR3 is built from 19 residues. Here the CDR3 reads CASSPPGSGGPGNTGELFF. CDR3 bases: TGTGCCAGCAGCCCCCCGGGGAGCGGGGGCCCCGGGAACACCGGGGAGCTGTTTTTT.

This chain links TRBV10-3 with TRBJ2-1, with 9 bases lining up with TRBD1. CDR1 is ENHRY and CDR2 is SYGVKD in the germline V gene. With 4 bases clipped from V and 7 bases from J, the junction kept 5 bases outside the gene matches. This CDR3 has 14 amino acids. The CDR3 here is CAISVGQGWNEQFF. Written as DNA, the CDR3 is TGTGCCATCAGTGTTGGACAGGGGTGGAATGAGCAGTTCTTC.